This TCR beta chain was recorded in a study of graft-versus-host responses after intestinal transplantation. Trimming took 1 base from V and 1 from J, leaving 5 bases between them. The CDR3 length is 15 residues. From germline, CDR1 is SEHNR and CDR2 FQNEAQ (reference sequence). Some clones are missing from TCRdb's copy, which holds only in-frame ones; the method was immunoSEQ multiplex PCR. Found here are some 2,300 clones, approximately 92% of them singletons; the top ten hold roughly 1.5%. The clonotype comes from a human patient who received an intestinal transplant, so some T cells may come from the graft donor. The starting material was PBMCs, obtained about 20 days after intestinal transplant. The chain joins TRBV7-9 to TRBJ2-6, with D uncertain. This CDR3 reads CASSLVTSGANVLTF. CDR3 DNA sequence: TGTGCCAGCAGCTTAGTCACATCTGGGGCCAACGTCCTGACTTTC. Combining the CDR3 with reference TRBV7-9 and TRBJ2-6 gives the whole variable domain DTGVSQNPRHKITKRGQNVTFRCDPISEHNRLYWYRQTLGQGPEFLTYFQNEAQLEKSRLLSDRFSAERPKGSFSTLEIQRTEQGDSAMYLCASSLVTSGANVLTFGAGSRLTVL.